This is a list of T cell receptor beta chains from one sample in a study of T cell responses to AZD1222 COVID-19 vaccine. The protocol was immunoSEQ multiplex PCR, while the TCRdb copy is restricted to in-frame clones and leaves out a portion. This sample yields some 150,000 clones, of which roughly 93% are seen a single time; 3% to 5% belongs to the top ten. The specimen was peripheral blood, collected on day 0 of AZD1222 vaccination. The origin of the receptors is an adult in good health. The CDR3 runs from the conserved cysteine through the conserved F or W. A D gene is named only where the DNA matches it firmly. Expanded clones get a size class; other rows say once, few or many, or leave the size out.

CDR3aa | CDR3nt | j_gene | v_gene | d_gene | abundance
CASSIFPKDTEAFF | TGTGCCAGTAGTATCTTCCCCAAAGACACTGAAGCTTTCTTT | TRBJ1-1 | TRBV19 | NA | NA
CASKRENPYEQYF | TGTGCCAGTAAGAGGGAGAACCCCTACGAGCAGTACTTC | TRBJ2-7 | TRBV6-6 | NA | NA
CASSLEGGLNYGYTF | TGTGCCAGCAGCTTAGAGGGTGGGCTTAACTATGGCTACACCTTC | TRBJ1-2 | TRBV11-2 | NA | NA
CASSLGPPGELFF | TGTGCCAGCAGCTTGGGTCCCCCCGGGGAGCTGTTTTTT | TRBJ2-2 | TRBV5-6 | NA | NA
CASSRTENSGANVLTF | TGTGCCAGCAGCCGGACCGAGAATTCTGGGGCCAACGTCCTGACTTTC | TRBJ2-6 | TRBV4-2 | NA | NA
CATSRLGTVNTEAFF | TGTGCCACCAGCAGATTGGGGACGGTGAACACTGAAGCTTTCTTT | TRBJ1-1 | TRBV15 | NA | NA
CASSPLEGANTGELFF | TGTGCCAGCAGCCCACTGGAGGGGGCCAACACCGGGGAGCTGTTTTTT | TRBJ2-2 | TRBV7-9 | NA | once
CASSDFGQGAVNTEAFF | TGTGCCAGCAGTGACTTCGGACAGGGGGCGGTGAACACTGAAGCTTTCTTT | TRBJ1-1 | TRBV2 | TRBD1 | NA
CASSTGQGLNDEAFF | TGCGCCAGCAGCACCGGACAGGGGTTGAACGATGAAGCTTTCTTT | TRBJ1-1 | TRBV5-1 | TRBD1 | NA
CASSQFAPQETQYF | TGTGCCAGCAGCCAATTCGCCCCCCAAGAGACCCAGTACTTC | TRBJ2-5 | TRBV3-1/TRBV3-2 | NA | NA